A selection of T cell receptor beta chains follows, all from one sample in a study of T cells expressing NK-cell markers. TCRdb reanalyzed the 5' RACE reads, giving one entry per CDR3 protein sequence and no DNA. Found here are 500,000 to 700,000 distinct CDR3 sequences; the top ten clones hold around 4%. Sequencing used blood T cells: a sorted CD56 or NKG2C T cell subset, CD4+ or CD8+ T cells, or bulk PBMC T cells (not recorded which). The receptors here all came from a man younger than 35 in good health. Both conserved end residues are part of each CDR3.

>20|TRBJ2-2|TRBV25-1
CASSEWGGGLPSWNTGELFF
>16|TRBJ1-5|TRBV6-2/TRBV6-3
CASTDTRTGILQPQHF
>16|TRBJ1-1|TRBV4-3
CASSQPRQGENTEAFF
>15|TRBJ2-3|TRBV2
CASSGGSSTGDTQYF
>18|TRBJ2-6|TRBV5-1
CASSSLVGIGSGANVLTF
>18|TRBJ2-3|TRBV20-1
CSARDPLAGGPWTDTQYF
>15|TRBJ2-3|TRBV12-3/TRBV12-4
CASSLRLRDTDTQYF
>15|TRBJ1-5|TRBV20-1
CSAGTRTGSNQPQHF
>14|TRBJ1-2|TRBV27
CASSQYTGAGGYTF
>15|TRBJ2-1|TRBV9
CASSSRPGQRNEQFF
>18|TRBJ1-1|TRBV6-5
CASSRTRTPGRGNTEAFF